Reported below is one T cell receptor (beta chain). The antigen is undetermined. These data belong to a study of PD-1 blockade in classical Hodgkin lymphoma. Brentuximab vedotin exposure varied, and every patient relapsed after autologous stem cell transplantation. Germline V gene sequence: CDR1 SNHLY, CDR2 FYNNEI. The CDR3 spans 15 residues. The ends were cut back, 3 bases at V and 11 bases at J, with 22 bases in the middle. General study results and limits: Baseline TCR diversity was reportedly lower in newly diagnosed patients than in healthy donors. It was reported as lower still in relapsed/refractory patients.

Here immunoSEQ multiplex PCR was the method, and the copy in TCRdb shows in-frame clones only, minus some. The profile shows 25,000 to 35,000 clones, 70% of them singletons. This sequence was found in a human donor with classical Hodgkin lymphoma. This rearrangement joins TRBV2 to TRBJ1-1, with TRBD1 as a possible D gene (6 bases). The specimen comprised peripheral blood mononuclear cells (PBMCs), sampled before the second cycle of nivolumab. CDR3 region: CASSDLKTSGRGAFF. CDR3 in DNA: TGTGCCAGCAGTGACTTAAAAACTTCCGGGAGGGGGGCTTTCTTT.